This is a list of T cell receptor beta chains from one sample in a study of CD8+ T cells in alopecia areata. Data came from immunoSEQ multiplex PCR; TCRdb stores just in-frame clones and leaves some out. The sample carries around 82,000 clones, roughly 51% recorded once. Material: NKG2D-high CD8+ T cells sorted from blood. The source is a human donor with alopecia areata. Both conserved end residues are part of each CDR3. Fields, in order: V gene, D gene, J gene, clone size, CDR3 protein, CDR3 DNA. A D gene is named only where the DNA matches it firmly. Rows may omit the clone size; those that give it use once, few, many or a size class.

v_call: TRBV27; d_call: .; j_call: TRBJ2-3; clone_size: few; cdr3_aa: CASSTIKGADTQYF; cdr3_nt: TGTGCCAGCAGTACCATCAAGGGTGCAGATACGCAGTATTTT
v_call: TRBV7-9; d_call: .; j_call: TRBJ2-7; clone_size: few; cdr3_aa: CASSLDRTNYEQYF; cdr3_nt: TGTGCCAGCAGCTTAGACAGGACCAACTACGAGCAGTACTTC
v_call: TRBV27; d_call: .; j_call: TRBJ2-7; clone_size: few; cdr3_aa: CASSPSLTAYEQYF; cdr3_nt: TGTGCCAGCAGCCCCAGCTTGACCGCCTACGAGCAGTACTTC
v_call: TRBV4-1; d_call: .; j_call: TRBJ2-5; clone_size: .; cdr3_aa: CASSQAPGGQETQYF; cdr3_nt: TGCGCCAGCAGCCAAGCTCCCGGGGGGCAGGAGACCCAGTACTTC
v_call: TRBV2; d_call: .; j_call: TRBJ2-3; clone_size: few; cdr3_aa: CASRWPREALSTDTQYF; cdr3_nt: TGTGCCAGCAGATGGCCGAGGGAAGCGTTGAGCACAGATACGCAGTATTTT
v_call: TRBV7-9; d_call: TRBD1; j_call: TRBJ2-7; clone_size: .; cdr3_aa: CASSPRDRAYEQYF; cdr3_nt: TGTGCCAGCAGCCCCCGGGACAGGGCCTACGAGCAGTACTTC
v_call: TRBV9; d_call: .; j_call: TRBJ2-5; clone_size: .; cdr3_aa: CASSVDSETQYF; cdr3_nt: TGTGCCAGCAGCGTAGATAGTGAGACCCAGTACTTC
v_call: TRBV6-5; d_call: .; j_call: TRBJ2-4; clone_size: .; cdr3_aa: CASSSAKNIQYF; cdr3_nt: TGTGCCAGCAGTTCAGCCAAAAACATTCAGTACTTC
v_call: TRBV11-2; d_call: .; j_call: TRBJ2-5; clone_size: once; cdr3_aa: CASSTSTGYQETQYF; cdr3_nt: TGTGCCAGCAGCACCTCGACAGGATACCAAGAGACCCAGTACTTC
v_call: TRBV5-6; d_call: TRBD1; j_call: TRBJ2-7; clone_size: .; cdr3_aa: CASSRTGIYEQYF; cdr3_nt: TGTGCCAGCAGCCGGACAGGGATATACGAGCAGTACTTC
v_call: TRBV28; d_call: TRBD1; j_call: TRBJ2-4; clone_size: few; cdr3_aa: CASSSTGVDIQYF; cdr3_nt: TGTGCCAGCAGCAGTACAGGGGTGGACATTCAGTACTTC
v_call: TRBV5-6; d_call: .; j_call: TRBJ2-2; clone_size: .; cdr3_aa: CASSFPYGELFF; cdr3_nt: TGTGCCAGCAGCTTTCCTTACGGGGAGCTGTTTTTT
v_call: TRBV29-1; d_call: .; j_call: TRBJ2-1; clone_size: few; cdr3_aa: CSVGAERQQFF; cdr3_nt: TGCAGCGTTGGGGCCGAACGCCAGCAGTTCTTC
v_call: TRBV28; d_call: TRBD1; j_call: TRBJ2-5; clone_size: .; cdr3_aa: CASTLGTGVETQYF; cdr3_nt: TGTGCCAGCACCCTTGGGACAGGGGTGGAGACCCAGTACTTC
v_call: TRBV21-1; d_call: .; j_call: TRBJ2-7; clone_size: few; cdr3_aa: CASSSRRDPGYF; cdr3_nt: TGTGCCAGCAGCAGCCGCCGGGACCCGGGGTACTTC
v_call: TRBV28; d_call: TRBD2; j_call: TRBJ2-7; clone_size: few; cdr3_aa: CASSSNLAGDEQYF; cdr3_nt: TGTGCCAGCAGTTCTAACCTAGCGGGGGACGAGCAGTACTTC
v_call: TRBV28; d_call: .; j_call: TRBJ2-1; clone_size: once; cdr3_aa: CASSLSAEYNEQFF; cdr3_nt: TGTGCCAGCAGTTTATCGGCTGAGTACAATGAGCAGTTCTTC
v_call: TRBV4-1; d_call: .; j_call: TRBJ2-7; clone_size: .; cdr3_aa: CASSLEGQPYEQYF; cdr3_nt: TGCGCCAGCAGCCTCGAAGGACAGCCCTACGAGCAGTACTTC
v_call: TRBV5-4; d_call: TRBD2; j_call: TRBJ2-1; clone_size: large; cdr3_aa: CASSDGLASYNEQFF; cdr3_nt: TGTGCCAGCAGTGACGGACTAGCATCCTACAATGAGCAGTTCTTC
v_call: TRBV2; d_call: .; j_call: TRBJ2-5; clone_size: .; cdr3_aa: CASTRSARGETQYF; cdr3_nt: TGTGCCAGCACCCGATCGGCCAGGGGAGAGACCCAGTACTTC
v_call: TRBV19; d_call: .; j_call: TRBJ2-2; clone_size: .; cdr3_aa: CASSIAGASGELFF; cdr3_nt: TGTGCCAGTAGTATTGCGGGGGCATCCGGGGAGCTGTTTTTT
v_call: TRBV9; d_call: .; j_call: TRBJ1-1; clone_size: .; cdr3_aa: CASSVARSEVTEAFF; cdr3_nt: TGTGCCAGCAGCGTAGCGAGGAGTGAAGTTACTGAAGCTTTCTTT
v_call: TRBV27; d_call: .; j_call: TRBJ1-1; clone_size: .; cdr3_aa: CASSSTGDLTFF; cdr3_nt: TGTGCCAGCAGTTCAACGGGGGATCTAACTTTCTTT
v_call: TRBV25-1; d_call: .; j_call: TRBJ2-5; clone_size: .; cdr3_aa: CASSELGETQYF; cdr3_nt: TGTGCCAGCAGTGAATTGGGAGAGACCCAGTACTTC
v_call: TRBV13; d_call: TRBD1; j_call: TRBJ2-5; clone_size: .; cdr3_aa: CASSTRTGEGETQYF; cdr3_nt: TGTGCCAGCAGCACCCGAACAGGGGAAGGAGAGACCCAGTACTTC
v_call: TRBV29-1; d_call: .; j_call: TRBJ2-3; clone_size: .; cdr3_aa: CSVEAGMQYF; cdr3_nt: TGCAGCGTTGAAGCGGGAATGCAGTATTTT
v_call: TRBV29-1; d_call: .; j_call: TRBJ2-7; clone_size: few; cdr3_aa: CSVVKATRFSYEQYF; cdr3_nt: TGCAGCGTGGTGAAGGCCACGCGTTTCTCCTACGAGCAGTACTTC
v_call: TRBV29-1; d_call: .; j_call: TRBJ2-5; clone_size: .; cdr3_aa: CSVEDFRGLGQETQYF; cdr3_nt: TGCAGCGTTGAAGATTTCCGAGGGTTGGGGCAAGAGACCCAGTACTTC
v_call: TRBV9; d_call: TRBD1; j_call: TRBJ2-5; clone_size: .; cdr3_aa: CASSVEGQGWETQYF; cdr3_nt: TGTGCCAGCAGCGTAGAGGGACAGGGCTGGGAGACCCAGTACTTC
v_call: TRBV29-1; d_call: .; j_call: TRBJ2-1; clone_size: once; cdr3_aa: CSVLQDYPGEQFF; cdr3_nt: TGCAGCGTCTTGCAGGACTACCCCGGTGAGCAGTTCTTC
v_call: TRBV7-9; d_call: .; j_call: TRBJ1-1; clone_size: .; cdr3_aa: CASTVGGNTEAFF; cdr3_nt: TGTGCCAGCACCGTGGGGGGGAACACTGAAGCTTTCTTT
v_call: TRBV5-4; d_call: .; j_call: TRBJ2-5; clone_size: .; cdr3_aa: CASSSSPGWAETQYF; cdr3_nt: TGTGCCAGCAGCTCCTCCCCCGGGTGGGCAGAGACCCAGTACTTC
v_call: TRBV25-1; d_call: .; j_call: TRBJ2-5; clone_size: .; cdr3_aa: CASSDHSRGKGETQYF; cdr3_nt: TGTGCCAGCAGTGACCATTCCCGGGGGAAAGGGGAGACCCAGTACTTC
v_call: TRBV7-8; d_call: .; j_call: TRBJ2-7; clone_size: .; cdr3_aa: CASSLAIGQMDF; cdr3_nt: TGTGCCAGCAGCTTAGCGATTGGACAAATGGACTTC
v_call: TRBV5-6; d_call: .; j_call: TRBJ2-7; clone_size: .; cdr3_aa: CASSLGLGGEQYF; cdr3_nt: TGTGCCAGCAGCTTAGGTCTTGGGGGCGAGCAGTACTTC
v_call: TRBV30; d_call: TRBD1; j_call: TRBJ1-1; clone_size: .; cdr3_aa: CAWSPKTGYTEAFF; cdr3_nt: TGTGCCTGGAGTCCGAAGACAGGGTATACTGAAGCTTTCTTT
v_call: TRBV2; d_call: TRBD1; j_call: TRBJ2-3; clone_size: .; cdr3_aa: CASSDYRDRGQDTQYF; cdr3_nt: TGTGCCAGCAGTGATTATCGGGACAGGGGGCAAGATACGCAGTATTTT
v_call: TRBV7-9; d_call: .; j_call: TRBJ1-5; clone_size: .; cdr3_aa: CASSFDDNQPQHF; cdr3_nt: TGTGCCAGCAGCTTTGACGACAATCAGCCCCAGCATTTT
v_call: TRBV5-6; d_call: .; j_call: TRBJ2-7; clone_size: .; cdr3_aa: CASSPGQSSWYEQYF; cdr3_nt: TGTGCCAGCAGCCCTGGGCAGTCCTCTTGGTACGAGCAGTACTTC
v_call: TRBV29-1; d_call: .; j_call: TRBJ2-3; clone_size: .; cdr3_aa: CSAIRLTDLSTDTQYF; cdr3_nt: TGCAGCGCTATAAGACTAACAGATCTTAGCACAGATACGCAGTATTTT
v_call: TRBV27; d_call: .; j_call: TRBJ2-1; clone_size: once; cdr3_aa: CASSSTPGASYNEQFF; cdr3_nt: TGTGCCAGCAGCTCCACCCCCGGGGCGTCCTACAATGAGCAGTTCTTC
v_call: TRBV29-1; d_call: .; j_call: TRBJ1-2; clone_size: .; cdr3_aa: CSVGGTADGYTF; cdr3_nt: TGCAGCGTGGGAGGGACCGCAGATGGCTACACCTTC
v_call: TRBV9; d_call: .; j_call: TRBJ2-3; clone_size: .; cdr3_aa: CASSVEHVATDTQYF; cdr3_nt: TGTGCCAGCAGCGTAGAACACGTAGCCACAGATACGCAGTATTTT
v_call: TRBV19; d_call: .; j_call: TRBJ1-5; clone_size: .; cdr3_aa: CASSPGFPGGQPQHF; cdr3_nt: TGTGCCAGTAGCCCTGGATTCCCGGGAGGTCAGCCCCAGCATTTT
v_call: TRBV4-3; d_call: .; j_call: TRBJ2-2; clone_size: .; cdr3_aa: CASSQFSPGELFF; cdr3_nt: TGCGCCAGCAGCCAGTTTAGTCCCGGGGAGCTGTTTTTT
v_call: TRBV11-2; d_call: TRBD2; j_call: TRBJ2-3; clone_size: .; cdr3_aa: CASSLFTGGPTDTQYF; cdr3_nt: TGTGCCAGCAGCTTGTTTACGGGAGGGCCCACAGATACGCAGTATTTT
v_call: TRBV27; d_call: .; j_call: TRBJ2-7; clone_size: few; cdr3_aa: CASSFRTSYEQYF; cdr3_nt: TGTGCCAGCAGTTTCCGCACCTCCTACGAGCAGTACTTC
v_call: TRBV29-1; d_call: .; j_call: TRBJ1-1; clone_size: .; cdr3_aa: CSVGTGNPEAFF; cdr3_nt: TGCAGCGTTGGGACGGGAAACCCTGAAGCTTTCTTT